This TCR beta chain was recorded in a study of blood T cell repertoires in COVID-19. Study-level information: Italy, Spain and the United States were the sources of the convalescent and acute COVID-19 samples.

TCRdb's table, derived via immunoSEQ multiplex PCR, lists solely in-frame clones and lacks some. This sample yields roughly 290,000 clones, of which 85% to 90% are seen a single time; about 1.8% belongs to the top ten. Unmatched junction bases numbered 16, after V lost 3 bases and J lost 6 bases. The CDR3 length is 17 residues. Germline lookup yields CDR1 GTSNPN and CDR2 SVGIG (reference sequence). Recruitment covered 20 to 25 US areas and drew participants whose ages spanned roughly 18 to 100 years. The material sequenced was PBMCs or T cells enriched from blood (not recorded which). The J gene is TRBJ1-4, the V gene TRBV30; 7 bases agree with TRBD1. The TCR was taken from a woman aged 18-29 years with acute COVID-19. CDR3 region: CAWSPGTVGDGYEKLFF. The CDR3, as DNA: TGTGCCTGGAGCCCCGGGACAGTTGGGGACGGTTATGAAAAACTGTTTTTT. Filled out from reference TRBV30 and TRBJ1-4, the complete variable domain reads SQTIHQWPATLVQPVGSPLSLECTVEGTSNPNLYWYRQAAGRGLQLLFYSVGIGQISSEVPQNLSASRPQDRQFILSSKKLLLSDSGFYLCAWSPGTVGDGYEKLFFGSGTQLSVL.